This T cell receptor (beta chain) was sequenced in a study of blood T cell repertoires in COVID-19. This clone was seen just once. Authors' methods: For nucleated cells, counts were estimated from reference gene primer amplification. Generated by immunoSEQ multiplex PCR, the TCRdb table keeps only in-frame clones and is missing some. That table is the source of V, J and clone size, and D and trimming were worked out from the DNA. Of around 160,000 clones in the sample, 70% to 90% were seen once. CDR3 length: 13 residues. V was pared by 4 bases and J by 3 bases, with 10 bases between. CDR1 and CDR2 from the germline V gene are SGHDT and YYEEEE.

Sequencing was carried out using PBMCs or T cells enriched from blood (not recorded which). The TCR originated in a woman aged 25-40 years with acute COVID-19. The chain couples TRBV5-6 to TRBJ1-1; the D gene is possibly TRBD1 (6 bases). The CDR3 DNA is TGTGCCAGCAGCGTACAGGGTTACACTGAAGCTTTCTTT. Its protein is CASSVQGYTEAFF.